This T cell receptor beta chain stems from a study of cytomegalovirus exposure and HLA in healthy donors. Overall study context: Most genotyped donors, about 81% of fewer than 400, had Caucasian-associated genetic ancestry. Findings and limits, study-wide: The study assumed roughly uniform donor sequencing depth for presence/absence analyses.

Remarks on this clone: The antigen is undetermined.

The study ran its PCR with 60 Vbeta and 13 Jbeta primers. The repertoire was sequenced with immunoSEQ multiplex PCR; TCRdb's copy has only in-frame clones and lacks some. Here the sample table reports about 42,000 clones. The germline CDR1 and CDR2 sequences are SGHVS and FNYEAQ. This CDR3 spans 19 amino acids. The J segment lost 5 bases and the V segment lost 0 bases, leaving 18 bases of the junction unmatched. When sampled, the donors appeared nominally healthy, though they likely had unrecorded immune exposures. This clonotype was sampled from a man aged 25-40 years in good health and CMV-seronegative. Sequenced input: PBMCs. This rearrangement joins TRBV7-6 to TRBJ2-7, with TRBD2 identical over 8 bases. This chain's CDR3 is CASSLAPRPLNGRADEQYF. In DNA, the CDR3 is TGTGCCAGCAGCTTAGCGCCGAGGCCCCTTAACGGGAGGGCCGACGAGCAGTACTTC.